Sequencing of this TCR beta chain was carried out in a study of cytomegalovirus exposure and HLA in healthy donors. Broader study findings: Earlier findings revealed that most TCR beta V segments proved productive either about 87% or about 30% of the time. Later findings reportedly placed an Asian-associated ancestry cluster below the approximately 700-donor mean for N-insertions. Cytomegalovirus status was reportedly diagnosed by the classifier with high specificity and sensitivity. TCR beta V- and J-gene trimming, according to a later analysis, was linked to a missense DCLRE1C variant.

CDR1 is MNHEY, CDR2 SVGAGI, per germline. J lost 6 bases, V lost 6 bases, and 4 bases had no gene match. The CDR3 totals 13 residues. On this clone itself: The antigen is not known.

Researchers ran the PCR with 60 Vbeta and 13 Jbeta primers. Data came from immunoSEQ multiplex PCR; TCRdb stores just in-frame clones and leaves some out. The top ten hold roughly 5.6% of the sample, which has over 130,000 clones, around 78% seen once. What was sequenced was PBMCs. This sequence joins TRBV6-5 and TRBJ1-2, with TRBD1 matching over 10 bases. The receptor was derived from a woman between 40 and 55 years old in good health and CMV-seropositive. The CDR3 is CASRATGGDGYTF. The CDR3 DNA reads TGTGCCAGCAGGGCGACAGGGGGCGATGGCTACACCTTC.